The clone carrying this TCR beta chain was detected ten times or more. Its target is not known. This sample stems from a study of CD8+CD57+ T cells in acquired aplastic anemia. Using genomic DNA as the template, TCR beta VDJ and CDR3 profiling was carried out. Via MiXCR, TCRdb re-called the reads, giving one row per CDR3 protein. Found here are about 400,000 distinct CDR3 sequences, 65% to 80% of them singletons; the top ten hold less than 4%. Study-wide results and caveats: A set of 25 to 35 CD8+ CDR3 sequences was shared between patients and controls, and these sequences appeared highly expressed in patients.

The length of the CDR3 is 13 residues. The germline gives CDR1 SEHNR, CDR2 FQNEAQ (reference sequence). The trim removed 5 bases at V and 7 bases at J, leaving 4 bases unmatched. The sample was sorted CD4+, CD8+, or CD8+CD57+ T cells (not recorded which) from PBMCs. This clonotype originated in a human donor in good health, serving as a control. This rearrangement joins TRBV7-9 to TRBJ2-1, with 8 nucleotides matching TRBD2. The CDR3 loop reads CASSRGTRNEQFF. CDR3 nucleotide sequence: TGTGCCAGCAGCCGCGGGACTAGGAATGAGCAGTTCTTC.